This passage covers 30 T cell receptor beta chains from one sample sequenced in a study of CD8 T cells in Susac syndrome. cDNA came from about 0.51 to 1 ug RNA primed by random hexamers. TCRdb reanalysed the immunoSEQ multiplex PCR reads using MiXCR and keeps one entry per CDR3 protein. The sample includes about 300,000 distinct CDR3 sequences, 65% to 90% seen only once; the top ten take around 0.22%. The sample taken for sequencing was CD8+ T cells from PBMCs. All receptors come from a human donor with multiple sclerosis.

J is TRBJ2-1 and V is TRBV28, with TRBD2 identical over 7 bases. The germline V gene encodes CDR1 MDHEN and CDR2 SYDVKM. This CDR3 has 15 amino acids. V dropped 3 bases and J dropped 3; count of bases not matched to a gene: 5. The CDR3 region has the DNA TGTGCCAGCAGTTTCCTGGCGGGGGACTACAATGAGCAGTTCTTC. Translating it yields CASSFLAGDYNEQFF.

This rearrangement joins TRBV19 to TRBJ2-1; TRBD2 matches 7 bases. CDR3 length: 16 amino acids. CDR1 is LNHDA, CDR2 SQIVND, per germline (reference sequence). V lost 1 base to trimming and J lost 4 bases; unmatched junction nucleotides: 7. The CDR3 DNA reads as TGTGCCAGTAGTATAGGTCTAGCGGACTCTTACAATGAGCAGTTCTTC. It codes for CASSIGLADSYNEQFF. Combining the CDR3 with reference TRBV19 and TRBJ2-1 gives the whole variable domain DGGITQSPKYLFRKEGQNVTLSCEQNLNHDAMYWYRQDPGQGLRLIYYSQIVNDFQKGDIAEGYSVSREKKESFPLTVTSAQKNPTAFYLCASSIGLADSYNEQFFGPGTRLTVL.

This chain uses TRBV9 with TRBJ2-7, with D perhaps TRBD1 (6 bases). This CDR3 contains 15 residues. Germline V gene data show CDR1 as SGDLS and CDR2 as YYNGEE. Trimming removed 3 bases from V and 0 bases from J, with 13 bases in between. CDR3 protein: CASSEGVAASYEQYF. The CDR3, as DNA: TGTGCCAGCAGCGAGGGGGTCGCGGCCTCCTACGAGCAGTACTTC.

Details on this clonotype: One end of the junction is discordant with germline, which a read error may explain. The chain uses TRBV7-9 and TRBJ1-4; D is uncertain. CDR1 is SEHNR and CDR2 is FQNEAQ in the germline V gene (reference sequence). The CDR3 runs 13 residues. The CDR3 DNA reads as TGTGCCAGCAGCTTCTCACCTGCCCTGGGATGGTCCTTT. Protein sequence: CASSFSPALGWSF. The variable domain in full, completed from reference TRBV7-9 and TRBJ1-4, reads DTGVSQNPRHKITKRGQNVTFRCDPISEHNRLYWYRQTLGQGPEFLTYFQNEAQLEKSRLLSDRFSAERPKGSFSTLEIQRTEQGDSAMYLCASSFSPALGWSFGSGTQLSVL.

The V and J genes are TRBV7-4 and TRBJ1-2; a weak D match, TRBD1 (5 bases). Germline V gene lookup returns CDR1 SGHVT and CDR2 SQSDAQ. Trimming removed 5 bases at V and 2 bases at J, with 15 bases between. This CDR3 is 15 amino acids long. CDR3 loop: CASSPGSGPNYGYTF. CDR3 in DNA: TGTGCCAGCAGCCCAGGATCAGGGCCCAACTATGGCTACACCTTC.

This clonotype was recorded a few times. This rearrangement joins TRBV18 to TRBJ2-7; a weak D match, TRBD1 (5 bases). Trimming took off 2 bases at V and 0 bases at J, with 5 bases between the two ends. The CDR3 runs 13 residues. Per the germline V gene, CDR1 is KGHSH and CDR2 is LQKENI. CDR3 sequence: CASSPDSSYEQYF. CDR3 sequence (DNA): TGTGCCAGCTCACCAGACAGCTCCTACGAGCAGTACTTC. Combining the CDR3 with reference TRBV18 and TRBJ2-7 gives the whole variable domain NAGVMQNPRHLVRRRGQEARLRCSPMKGHSHVYWYRQLPEEGLKFMVYLQKENIIDESGMPKERFSAEFPKEGPSILRIQQVVRGDSAAYFCASSPDSSYEQYFGPGTRLTVT.

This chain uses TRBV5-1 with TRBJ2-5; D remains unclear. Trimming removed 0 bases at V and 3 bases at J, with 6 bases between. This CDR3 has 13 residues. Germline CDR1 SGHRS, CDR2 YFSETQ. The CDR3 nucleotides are TGCGCCAGCAGCTTGGAAAGGAAAGAGACCCAGTACTTC. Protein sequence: CASSLERKETQYF. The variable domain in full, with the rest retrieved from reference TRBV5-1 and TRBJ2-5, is KAGVTQTPRYLIKTRGQQVTLSCSPISGHRSVSWYQQTPGQGLQFLFEYFSETQRNKGNFPGRFSGRQFSNSRSEMNVSTLELGDSALYLCASSLERKETQYFGPGTRLLVL.

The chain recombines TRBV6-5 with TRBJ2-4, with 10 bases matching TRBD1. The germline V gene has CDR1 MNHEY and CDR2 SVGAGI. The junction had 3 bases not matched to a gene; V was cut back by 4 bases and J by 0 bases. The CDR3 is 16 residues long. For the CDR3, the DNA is TGTGCCAGCAGTTCCCGGGACAGGGGAGCCAAAAACATTCAGTACTTC. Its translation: CASSSRDRGAKNIQYF.

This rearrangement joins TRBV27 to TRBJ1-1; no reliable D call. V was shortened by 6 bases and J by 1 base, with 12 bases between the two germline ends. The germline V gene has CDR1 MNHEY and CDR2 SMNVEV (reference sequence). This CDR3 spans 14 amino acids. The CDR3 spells CASSLISGNTEAFF. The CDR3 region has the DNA TGTGCCAGCAGCCTTATCTCGGGGAACACTGAAGCTTTCTTT.

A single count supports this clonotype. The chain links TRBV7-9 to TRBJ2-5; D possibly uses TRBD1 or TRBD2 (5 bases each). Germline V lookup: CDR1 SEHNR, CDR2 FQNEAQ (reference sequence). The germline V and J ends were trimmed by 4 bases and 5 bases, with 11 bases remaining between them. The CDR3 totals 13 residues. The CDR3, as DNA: TGTGCCAGCAGCTGGGGGACCGCGGAGACCCAGTACTTC. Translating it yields CASSWGTAETQYF.

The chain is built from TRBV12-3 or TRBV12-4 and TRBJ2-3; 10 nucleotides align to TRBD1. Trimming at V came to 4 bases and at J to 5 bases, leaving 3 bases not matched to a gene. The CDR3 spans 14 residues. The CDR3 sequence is CASSSGQGEDTQYF. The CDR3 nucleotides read TGTGCCAGCAGTTCTGGACAGGGGGAAGATACGCAGTATTTT.

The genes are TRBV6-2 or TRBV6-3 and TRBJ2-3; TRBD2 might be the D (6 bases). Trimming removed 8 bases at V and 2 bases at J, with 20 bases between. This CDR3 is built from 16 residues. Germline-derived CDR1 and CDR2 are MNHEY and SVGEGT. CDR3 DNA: TGTGCCAGCGATACGGGGGAACGGGTCTACACAGATACGCAGTATTTT. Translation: CASDTGERVYTDTQYF.

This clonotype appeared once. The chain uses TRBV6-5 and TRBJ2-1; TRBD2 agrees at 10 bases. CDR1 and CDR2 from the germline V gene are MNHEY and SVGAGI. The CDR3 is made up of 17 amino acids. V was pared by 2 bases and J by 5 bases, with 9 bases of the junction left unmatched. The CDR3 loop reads CASSYGDLAGADNEQFF. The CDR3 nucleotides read TGTGCCAGCAGTTACGGGGACCTAGCGGGAGCGGACAATGAGCAGTTCTTC.

The CDR3 coding sequence is TGTGCCAGCAGCCCCGGGACAACTGGGACTGGCCCCTACGAGCAGTACTTC. Translation: CASSPGTTGTGPYEQYF. This chain uses TRBV7-9 with TRBJ2-7; D assignment may be TRBD1 or TRBD2 (6 bases each). This CDR3 contains 17 residues. Germline lookup yields CDR1 SEHNR and CDR2 FQNEAQ (reference sequence). V lost 5 bases to trimming and J lost 2 bases, with 22 bases between them.

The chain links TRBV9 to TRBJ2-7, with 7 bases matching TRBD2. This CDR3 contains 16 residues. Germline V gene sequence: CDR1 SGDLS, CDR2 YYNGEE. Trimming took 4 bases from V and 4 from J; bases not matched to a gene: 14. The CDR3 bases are TGTGCCAGCAGCCCCCAGAGCGGGATCGGGGGGTACGAGCAGTACTTC. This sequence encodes CASSPQSGIGGYEQYF.

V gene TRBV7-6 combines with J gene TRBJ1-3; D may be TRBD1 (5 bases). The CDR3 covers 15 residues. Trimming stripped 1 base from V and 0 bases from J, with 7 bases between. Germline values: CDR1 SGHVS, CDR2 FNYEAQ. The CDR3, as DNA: TGTGCCAGCAGCTTAGGACAGCACTCTGGAAACACCATATATTTT. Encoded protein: CASSLGQHSGNTIYF.

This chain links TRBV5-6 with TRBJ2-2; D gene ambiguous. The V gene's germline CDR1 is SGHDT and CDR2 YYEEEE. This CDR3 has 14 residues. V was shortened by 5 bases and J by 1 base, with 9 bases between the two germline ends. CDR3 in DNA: TGTGCCAGCAGTTGGACCCGGAACACCGGGGAGCTGTTTTTT. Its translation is CASSWTRNTGELFF.

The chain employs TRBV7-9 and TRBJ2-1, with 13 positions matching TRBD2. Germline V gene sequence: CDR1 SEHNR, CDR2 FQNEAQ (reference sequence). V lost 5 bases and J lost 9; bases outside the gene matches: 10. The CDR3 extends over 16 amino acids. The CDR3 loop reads CASSPRTSGRAGEQFF. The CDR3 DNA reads TGTGCCAGCAGCCCCCGCACTAGCGGGAGGGCCGGTGAGCAGTTCTTC.

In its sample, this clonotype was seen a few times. The CDR3 coding sequence is TGTGCCAGCAGCCCTGGACTAGCGGGCCCCTACGAGCAGTACTTC. The encoded protein is CASSPGLAGPYEQYF. The chain carries TRBV3-1 and TRBJ2-7; 11 nucleotides line up with TRBD2. This CDR3 contains 15 residues. Germline V gives CDR1 LGHDT, CDR2 YNNKEL (reference sequence). With 4 bases clipped from V and 2 bases from J, the junction kept 4 bases outside the gene matches.

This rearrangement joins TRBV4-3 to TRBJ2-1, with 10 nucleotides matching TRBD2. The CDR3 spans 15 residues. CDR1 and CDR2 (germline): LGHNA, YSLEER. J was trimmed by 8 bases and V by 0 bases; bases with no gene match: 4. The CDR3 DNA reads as TGCGCCAGCAGCCAAGATTCGCTAGCGGGAGATGAGCAGTTCTTC. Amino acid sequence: CASSQDSLAGDEQFF.

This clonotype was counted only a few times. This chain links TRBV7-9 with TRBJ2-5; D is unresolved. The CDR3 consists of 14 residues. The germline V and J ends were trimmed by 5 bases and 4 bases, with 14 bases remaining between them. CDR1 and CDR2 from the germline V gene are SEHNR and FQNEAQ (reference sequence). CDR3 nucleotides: TGTGCCAGCAGCCCAGCTAGAGTTCCAGAGACCCAGTACTTC. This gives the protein CASSPARVPETQYF.

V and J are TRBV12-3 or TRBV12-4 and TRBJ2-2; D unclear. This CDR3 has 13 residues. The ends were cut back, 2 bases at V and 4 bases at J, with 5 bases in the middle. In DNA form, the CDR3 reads TGTGCCAGCAGTTTATCTATCACCGGGGAGCTGTTTTTT. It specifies CASSLSITGELFF.

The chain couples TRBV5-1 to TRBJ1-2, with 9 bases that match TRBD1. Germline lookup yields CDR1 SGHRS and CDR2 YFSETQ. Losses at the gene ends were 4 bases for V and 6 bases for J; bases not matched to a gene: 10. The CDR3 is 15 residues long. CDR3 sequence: CASSIGTGRADGYTF. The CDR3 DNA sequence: TGCGCCAGCAGCATTGGGACAGGGCGTGCCGATGGCTACACCTTC.

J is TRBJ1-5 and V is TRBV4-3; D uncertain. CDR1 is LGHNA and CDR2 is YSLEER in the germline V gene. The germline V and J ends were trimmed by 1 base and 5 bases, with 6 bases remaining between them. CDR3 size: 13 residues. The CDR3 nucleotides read TGCGCCAGCAGCCAAGGCCGATATCAGCCCCAGCATTTT. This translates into CASSQGRYQPQHF.

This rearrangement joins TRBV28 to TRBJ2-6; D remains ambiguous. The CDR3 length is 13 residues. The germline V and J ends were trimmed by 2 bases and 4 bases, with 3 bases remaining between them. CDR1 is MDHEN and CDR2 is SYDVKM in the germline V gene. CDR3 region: CASSLKGANVLTF. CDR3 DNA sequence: TGTGCCAGCAGTTTAAAGGGGGCCAACGTCCTGACTTTC.

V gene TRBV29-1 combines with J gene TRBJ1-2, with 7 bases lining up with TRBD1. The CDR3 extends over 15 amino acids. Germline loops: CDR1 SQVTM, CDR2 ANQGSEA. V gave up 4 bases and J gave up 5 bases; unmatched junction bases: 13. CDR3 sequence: CSVAPLTGYKYGYTF. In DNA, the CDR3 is TGCAGCGTTGCCCCCCTGACAGGGTATAAGTATGGCTACACCTTC.

In DNA, the CDR3 is TGCGCCAGCCGGGGACTAGCGGGAGTTAATGAGCAGTTCTTC. It is translated as CASRGLAGVNEQFF. The rearrangement joins TRBV5-1 to TRBJ2-1, with TRBD2 identical over 14 bases. The germline V gene encodes CDR1 SGHRS and CDR2 YFSETQ. V lost 7 bases to trimming and J lost 7 bases; unmatched junction nucleotides: 4. The CDR3 has 14 residues.

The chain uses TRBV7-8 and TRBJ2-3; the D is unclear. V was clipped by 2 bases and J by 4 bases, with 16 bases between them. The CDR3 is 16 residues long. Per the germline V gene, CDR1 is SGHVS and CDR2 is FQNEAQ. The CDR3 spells CASSLRTPPFPDTQYF. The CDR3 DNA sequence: TGTGCCAGCAGCTTAAGAACCCCACCATTCCCAGATACGCAGTATTTT.

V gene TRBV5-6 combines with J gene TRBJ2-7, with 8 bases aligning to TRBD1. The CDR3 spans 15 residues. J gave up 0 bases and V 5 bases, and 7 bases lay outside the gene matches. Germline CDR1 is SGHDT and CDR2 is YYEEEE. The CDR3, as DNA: TGTGCCAGCAGTATCCCGGGACAGGTCTCCTACGAGCAGTACTTC. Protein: CASSIPGQVSYEQYF. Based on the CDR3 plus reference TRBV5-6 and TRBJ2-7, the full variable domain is DAGVTQSPTHLIKTRGQQVTLRCSPKSGHDTVSWYQQALGQGPQFIFQYYEEEERQRGNFPDRFSGHQFPNYSSELNVNALLLGDSALYLCASSIPGQVSYEQYFGPGTRLTVT.

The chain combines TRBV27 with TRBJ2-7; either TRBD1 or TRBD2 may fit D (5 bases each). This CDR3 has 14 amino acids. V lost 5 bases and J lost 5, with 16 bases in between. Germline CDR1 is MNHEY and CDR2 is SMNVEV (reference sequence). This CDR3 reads CASSDVAGSHEQYF. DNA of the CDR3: TGTGCCAGCAGTGATGTCGCAGGGAGCCACGAGCAGTACTTC.